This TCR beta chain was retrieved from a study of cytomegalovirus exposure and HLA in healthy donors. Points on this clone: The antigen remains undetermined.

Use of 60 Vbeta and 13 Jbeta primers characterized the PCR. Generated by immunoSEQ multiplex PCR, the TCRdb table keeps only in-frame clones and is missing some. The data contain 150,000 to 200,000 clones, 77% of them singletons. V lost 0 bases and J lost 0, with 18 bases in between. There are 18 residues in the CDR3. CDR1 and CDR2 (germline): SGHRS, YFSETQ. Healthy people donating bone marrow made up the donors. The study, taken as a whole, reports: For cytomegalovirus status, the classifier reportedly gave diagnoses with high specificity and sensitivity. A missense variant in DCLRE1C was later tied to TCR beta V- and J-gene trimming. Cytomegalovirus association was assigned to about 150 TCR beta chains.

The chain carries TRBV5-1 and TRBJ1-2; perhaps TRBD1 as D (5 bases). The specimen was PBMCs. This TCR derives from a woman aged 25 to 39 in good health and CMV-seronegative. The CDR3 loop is CASSLAIQAGPANYGYTF. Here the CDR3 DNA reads TGCGCCAGCAGCTTGGCCATCCAAGCGGGACCCGCTAACTATGGCTACACCTTC.